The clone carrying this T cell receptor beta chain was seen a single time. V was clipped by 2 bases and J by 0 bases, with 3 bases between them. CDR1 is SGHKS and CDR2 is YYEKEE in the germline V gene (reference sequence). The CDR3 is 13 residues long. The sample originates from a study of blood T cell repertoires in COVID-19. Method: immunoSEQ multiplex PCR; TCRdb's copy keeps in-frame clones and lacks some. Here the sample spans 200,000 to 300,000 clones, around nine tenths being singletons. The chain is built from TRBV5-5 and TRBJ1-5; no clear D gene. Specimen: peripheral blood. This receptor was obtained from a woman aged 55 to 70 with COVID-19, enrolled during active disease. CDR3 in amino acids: CASSLYSNQPQHF. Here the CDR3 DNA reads TGTGCCAGCAGCTTATATAGCAATCAGCCCCAGCATTTT.